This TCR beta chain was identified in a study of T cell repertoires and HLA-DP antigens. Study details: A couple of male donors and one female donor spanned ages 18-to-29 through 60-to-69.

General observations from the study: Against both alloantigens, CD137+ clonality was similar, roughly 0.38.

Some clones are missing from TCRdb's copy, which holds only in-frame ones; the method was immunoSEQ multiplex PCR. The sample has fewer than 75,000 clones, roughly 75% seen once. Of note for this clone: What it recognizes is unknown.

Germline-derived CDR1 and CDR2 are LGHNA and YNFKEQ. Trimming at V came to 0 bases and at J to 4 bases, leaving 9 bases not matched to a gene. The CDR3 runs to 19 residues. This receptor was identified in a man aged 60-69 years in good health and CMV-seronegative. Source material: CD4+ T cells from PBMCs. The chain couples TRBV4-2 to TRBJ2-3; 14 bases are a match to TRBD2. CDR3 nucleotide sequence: TGTGCCAGCAGCCAAGACTCTACCCCGGGACTAGCGGGAGCAGATACGCAGTATTTT. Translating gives CASSQDSTPGLAGADTQYF.